This TCR beta chain was captured by sequencing in a study of T cell responses to AZD1222 COVID-19 vaccine. Libraries were prepared by immunoSEQ multiplex PCR; TCRdb keeps only in-frame clonotypes and omits some of them. The top ten hold approximately 15% of the sample, which has some 99,000 clones, around 84% seen once. Trimming cost V 6 bases and J 5 bases, with 18 bases left between them. CDR3 length: 14 residues. The germline CDR1 and CDR2 sequences are SGHDT and YYEEEE. The sequencing used peripheral blood, collected 28 days after the second AZD1222 dose. This chain connects TRBV5-6 to TRBJ2-7, with D possibly TRBD1 on 6 matching bases. The receptor's source is an adult who received the AZD1222 COVID-19 vaccine. CDR3 in DNA: TGTGCCAGCACCTACGCAGGGGTGGAAAACGAGCAGTACTTC. Amino acids: CASTYAGVENEQYF.